The clone carrying this T cell receptor (beta chain) was seen more than once but under ten times. Its specificity is unknown. Library construction for TCR beta used iRepertoire HTBI primers and Arm-PCR of CDR3 regions. TCRdb reanalysed the multiplex PCR reads using MiXCR and keeps one entry per CDR3 protein. The top ten clones hold about 23% of a sample with roughly 420,000 distinct CDR3 sequences, around 17% of them seen once. CDR3 length: 14 amino acids. Germline V CDR1 and CDR2: LNHDA, SQIVND (reference sequence). V gave up 3 bases and J gave up 2 bases, with 11 bases separating them. The sample is drawn from a study of regulatory T cells in long-lasting Graves disease. Study-wide results and caveats: Persistent patients had a count of shared public clonotypes (under 3,000) that exceeded that of new patients (approximately 1,000).

The time point was: newly diagnosed GD, antithyroid drugs for less than 3 months. The TCR library was prepared using RNA isolated from PBMCs. Patient provenance is recorded as an endocrinology department in Xi'an, China. The same sample was also studied in work on T cells in Graves' hyperthyroidism and ophthalmopathy.

The TCR sequence derives from a woman in her late teens or twenties with Graves disease. The gene calls are TRBV19 and TRBJ2-7; D uncertain. The starting material was peripheral blood mononuclear cells (PBMCs), obtained at new diagnosis, from a patient treated with antithyroid drugs. The CDR3 sequence: CASSIGSPTYEQYF. DNA of the CDR3: TGTGCCAGTAGTATTGGCAGTCCCACCTACGAGCAGTACTTC. The variable domain in full, with the rest retrieved from reference TRBV19 and TRBJ2-7, is DGGITQSPKYLFRKEGQNVTLSCEQNLNHDAMYWYRQDPGQGLRLIYYSQIVNDFQKGDIAEGYSVSREKKESFPLTVTSAQKNPTAFYLCASSIGSPTYEQYFGPGTRLTVT.